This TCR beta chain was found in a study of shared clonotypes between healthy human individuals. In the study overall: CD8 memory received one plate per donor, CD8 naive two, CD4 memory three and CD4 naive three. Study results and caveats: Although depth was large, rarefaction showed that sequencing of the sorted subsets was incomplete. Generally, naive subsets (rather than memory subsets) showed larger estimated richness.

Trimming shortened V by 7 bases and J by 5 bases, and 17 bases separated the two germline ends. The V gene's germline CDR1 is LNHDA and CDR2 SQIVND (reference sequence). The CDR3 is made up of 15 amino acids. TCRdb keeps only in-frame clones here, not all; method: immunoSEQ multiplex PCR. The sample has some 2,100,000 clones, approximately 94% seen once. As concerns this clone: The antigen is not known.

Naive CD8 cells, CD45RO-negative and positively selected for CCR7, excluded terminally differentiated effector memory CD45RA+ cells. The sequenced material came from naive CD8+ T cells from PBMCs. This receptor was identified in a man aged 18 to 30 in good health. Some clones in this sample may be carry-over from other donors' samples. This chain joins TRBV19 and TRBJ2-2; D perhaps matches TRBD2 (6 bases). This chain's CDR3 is CASTGSGDGTGELFF. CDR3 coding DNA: TGTGCCAGTACCGGTAGCGGAGATGGAACCGGGGAGCTGTTTTTT.